The 25 T cell receptor beta chains below were found in one sample sequenced in a study of early T cells in non-severe SARS-CoV-2 infection. TCRdb analysed the 5' RACE reads with MiXCR anew, one entry per CDR3 protein. The data show fewer than 55,000 distinct CDR3 sequences, with less than 9.5% seen just once and 4.2% held by the top ten. The sample consisted of whole blood. The origin of the receptors is an adult who was a healthcare worker with PCR-confirmed SARS-CoV-2 infection or an uninfected control (not recorded which).

The chain is built from TRBV9 and TRBJ2-1; D remains unclear. Germline V gene data show CDR1 as SGDLS and CDR2 as YYNGEE. V was trimmed by 4 bases and J by 0 bases, leaving 11 bases between them. The CDR3 contains 15 residues. The CDR3: CASSPRPSSYNEQFF. CDR3 bases: TGTGCCAGCAGCCCCCGACCCAGCTCCTACAATGAGCAGTTCTTC.

This clonotype was seen repeatedly, ten times or more. This chain connects TRBV12-3 or TRBV12-4 to TRBJ2-2; 7 bases map to TRBD2. The CDR3 extends over 17 amino acids. The V gene end was trimmed by 3 bases and the J gene end by 3 bases; junction bases not matched to a gene: 10. The CDR3 sequence is CASSFYGGGQDTGELFF. CDR3 DNA: TGTGCCAGCAGTTTCTATGGGGGAGGGCAGGACACCGGGGAGCTGTTTTTT.

This clonotype was seen many times. V usage is TRBV5-1 and J usage is TRBJ2-7; unclear D gene. Germline lookup yields CDR1 SGHRS and CDR2 YFSETQ. Trimming took off 2 bases at V and 4 bases at J, with 13 bases between the two ends. The CDR3 is 14 amino acids. The CDR3 region is CASSFDRDVYEQYF. The DNA of the CDR3 is TGCGCCAGCAGCTTTGATAGGGATGTTTACGAGCAGTACTTC.

The chain couples TRBV7-2 to TRBJ2-2, with no clear D. The CDR3 runs to 12 residues. Trimming removed 5 bases from V and 6 bases from J, with 7 bases in between. Germline V gene data show CDR1 as SGHTA and CDR2 as FQGNSA. The CDR3 sequence is CASSRLSGELFF. The CDR3 nucleotides are TGTGCCAGCAGCCGATTATCCGGGGAGCTGTTTTTT.

This clonotype has a count of ten or more. The chain employs TRBV6-6 and TRBJ2-7; 11 bases fit TRBD2. Trimming took 2 bases from V and 5 from J; bases not matched to a gene: 8. The V gene's germline CDR1 is MNHNY and CDR2 SVGAGI (reference sequence). The CDR3 sequence is 16 residues long. The CDR3 spells CASSYPTSGKMDEQYF. For the CDR3, the DNA is TGTGCCAGCAGTTACCCGACTAGCGGGAAAATGGACGAGCAGTACTTC.

The genes are TRBV6-1 and TRBJ2-3; unclear D gene. The CDR3 sequence is 14 residues long. Germline assignment: CDR1 MNHNS and CDR2 SASEGT. Trimming stripped 3 bases from V and 2 bases from J, with 9 bases between. The CDR3 here is CASSERKDTDTQYF. CDR3 DNA sequence: TGTGCCAGCAGTGAGAGAAAGGACACAGATACGCAGTATTTT.

The chain employs TRBV7-2 and TRBJ2-7; TRBD2 aligns across 10 bases. Looked up from germline, CDR1 is SGHTA and CDR2 is FQGNSA. The J segment lost 4 bases and the V segment lost 1 base, leaving 7 bases of the junction unmatched. CDR3 length: 16 residues. This CDR3 is CASSLVSAGGRYEQYF. CDR3 in DNA: TGTGCCAGCAGCTTAGTCTCAGCGGGGGGGCGGTACGAGCAGTACTTC.

This clonotype was seen many times. This chain uses TRBV20-1 with TRBJ1-2; 8 nucleotides match TRBD1. V gave up 0 bases and J gave up 4 bases; unmatched junction bases: 10. Germline loops: CDR1 DFQATT, CDR2 SNEGSKA (reference sequence). The CDR3 runs 16 residues. The CDR3 region is CSARDGRGRIIYGYTF. The CDR3 region has the DNA TGCAGTGCTAGAGACGGCAGGGGGCGCATCATCTATGGCTACACCTTC.

This clonotype was found many times. This chain connects TRBV7-2 to TRBJ2-6, with D unresolved. Germline values: CDR1 SGHTA, CDR2 FQGNSA. The CDR3 spans 17 residues. Trimming cost V 4 bases and J 0 bases, with 13 bases left between them. CDR3 in amino acids: CASSYAGFSSGANVLTF. Here the CDR3 DNA reads TGTGCCAGCAGCTACGCAGGATTTAGCTCTGGGGCCAACGTCCTGACTTTC.

Only a few counts were recorded for this clonotype. V usage is TRBV20-1 and J usage is TRBJ2-5; tentatively, D is TRBD2 (6 bases). This CDR3 contains 14 residues. The V and J ends lost 5 bases and 4 bases respectively, with 17 bases between them. In germline, CDR1 is DFQATT, CDR2 SNEGSKA (reference sequence). DNA for the CDR3: TGCAGTGCTCACTCCACCCAGGGAGGAGAGACCCAGTACTTC. Its protein product is CSAHSTQGGETQYF.

This clonotype was picked up a small number of times. V is TRBV5-1 and J is TRBJ2-2; 7 bases are a match to TRBD2. Per germline, CDR1 SGHRS and CDR2 YFSETQ. This CDR3 is built from 13 residues. V shed 5 bases and J 4 bases; nucleotides not matched to a gene: 2. In DNA form, the CDR3 reads TGCGCCAGCAGGTTAGCGGGCACCGGGGAGCTGTTTTTT. Translated, it gives CASRLAGTGELFF.

This chain connects TRBV7-9 to TRBJ2-3; D gene ambiguous. Between the trimmed V and J ends, which lost 5 bases and 6 bases, there was a span of 12 bases. CDR3 length equals 13 residues. Germline values: CDR1 SEHNR, CDR2 FQNEAQ (reference sequence). The CDR3 DNA follows: TGTGCCAGCAGCGGTCTTTTGCGTGATACGCAGTATTTT. It encodes CASSGLLRDTQYF.

A few counts support this clonotype. This rearrangement joins TRBV29-1 to TRBJ2-5; D remains ambiguous. The CDR3 runs to 12 residues. Trimming shortened V by 1 base and J by 3 bases, and 6 bases separated the two germline ends. Germline-derived CDR1 and CDR2 are SQVTM and ANQGSEA. In DNA form, the CDR3 reads TGCAGCGTTGAAGGTGGGGAAGAGACCCAGTACTTC. It specifies CSVEGGEETQYF.

The chain recombines TRBV5-1 with TRBJ1-3, with D possibly TRBD1 on 5 matching bases. CDR1 and CDR2 (germline): SGHRS, YFSETQ. V dropped 4 bases and J dropped 10 bases, with 18 bases sitting between them. CDR3 length equals 14 residues. CDR3 DNA sequence: TGCGCCAGCAGCCCTGGGACTTCAACGGGGACCATATATTTT. This codes for CASSPGTSTGTIYF.

This chain joins TRBV5-8 and TRBJ1-1; D is undetermined. This CDR3 comprises 16 residues. CDR1 and CDR2 (germline): SGHTS, YDEGEE. The V gene lost 3 bases and the J gene lost 4 bases, with 19 bases spanning the gap. The chain's CDR3 is CASSSWVGLAGTEAFF. DNA for the CDR3: TGTGCCAGCAGCTCGTGGGTTGGTCTCGCGGGCACTGAAGCTTTCTTT.

This clonotype was picked up many times. The chain couples TRBV7-2 to TRBJ2-3; maybe TRBD2 (5 bases). V gave up 7 bases and J gave up 5 bases, with 16 bases separating them. Germline V lookup: CDR1 SGHTA, CDR2 FQGNSA. The CDR3 contains 14 residues. The CDR3 loop reads CASTWFFAGDTQYF. CDR3 bases: TGTGCCAGCACCTGGTTCTTTGCGGGAGATACGCAGTATTTT. The full variable domain, with the rest looked up from reference TRBV7-2 and TRBJ2-3, is GAGVSQSPSNKVTEKGKDVELRCDPISGHTALYWYRQSLGQGLEFLIYFQGNSAPDKSGLPSDRFSAERTGGSVSTLTIQRTQQEDSAVYLCASTWFFAGDTQYFGPGTRLTVL.

This clonotype has ten or more counts. V is TRBV12-3 or TRBV12-4 and J is TRBJ1-1, with 7 bases matching TRBD1. This CDR3 contains 13 residues. Trimming removed 4 bases from V and 5 bases from J; junction bases left unmatched: 4. CDR3 residues: CASSSNRGTEAFF. CDR3 sequence (DNA): TGTGCCAGCAGTTCAAACAGGGGAACTGAAGCTTTCTTT.

This clonotype was seen many times. The chain employs TRBV7-2 and TRBJ2-1, with TRBD1 identical over 7 bases. Germline CDR1 SGHTA, CDR2 FQGNSA. The CDR3 is 18 amino acids. The junction had 20 bases not matched to a gene; V was cut back by 4 bases and J by 8 bases. CDR3 DNA sequence: TGTGCCAGCAGCTATGGGACAGTCAACCAAATATTTTACGATGAGCAGTTCTTC. Amino acid sequence: CASSYGTVNQIFYDEQFF.

This clonotype was counted many times. The rearrangement joins TRBV15 to TRBJ2-2, with D unclear. Germline V lookup: CDR1 LNHNV, CDR2 YYDKDF (reference sequence). V shed 0 bases and J shed 8 bases, with 13 bases lying between them. The CDR3 is 15 residues long. CDR3 sequence: CATSRDRPAPGELFF. For the CDR3, the DNA is TGTGCCACCAGCAGAGATCGCCCAGCCCCTGGGGAGCTGTTTTTT.

The table lists this clonotype with many counts. The CDR3 nucleotides read TGTGCCAGCAGTTACTCGAGGGGTGAGGGCTACGAGCAGTACTTC. It is translated as CASSYSRGEGYEQYF. The chain has TRBV6-5 and TRBJ2-7; D may correspond to TRBD1 or TRBD2 (5 bases each). Trimming pared 0 bases from V and 3 bases from J, leaving 12 bases between. This CDR3 is 15 amino acids long. Germline V gene lookup returns CDR1 MNHEY and CDR2 SVGAGI.

This clonotype was seen ten or more times. The DNA for the CDR3 is TGCGCCAGCAGCTTGTTTGCAGGGAGAAACACTGAAGCTTTCTTT. Residues: CASSLFAGRNTEAFF. This chain connects TRBV5-1 to TRBJ1-1; a weak D match, TRBD1 (5 bases). Trimming pared 1 base from V and 2 bases from J, leaving 12 bases between. The CDR3 is 15 amino acids. Germline V gene sequence: CDR1 SGHRS, CDR2 YFSETQ. The variable domain in full, with the rest retrieved from reference TRBV5-1 and TRBJ1-1, is KAGVTQTPRYLIKTRGQQVTLSCSPISGHRSVSWYQQTPGQGLQFLFEYFSETQRNKGNFPGRFSGRQFSNSRSEMNVSTLELGDSALYLCASSLFAGRNTEAFFGQGTRLTVV.

This clonotype was seen ten or more times. The chain links TRBV19 to TRBJ1-5, with D unresolved. The CDR3 is 14 residues long. Germline CDR1 is LNHDA and CDR2 is SQIVND (reference sequence). Trimming removed 2 bases from V and 4 bases from J, with 9 bases in between. CDR3 residues: CASSIRGGNQPQHF. The CDR3 DNA is TGTGCCAGTAGTATAAGAGGAGGTAATCAGCCCCAGCATTTT.

This clonotype has a handful of counts. V and J are TRBV11-2 and TRBJ2-7; 8 bases line up with TRBD1. The CDR3 runs to 15 residues. The trim removed 4 bases at V and 5 bases at J, leaving 10 bases unmatched. CDR1 is SGHAT, CDR2 FQNNGV, per germline. The CDR3 reads CASSSLDRVVNEQYF. In nucleotides, the CDR3 is TGTGCCAGCAGCTCCTTGGACAGGGTCGTTAACGAGCAGTACTTC. Variable domain in full (rest from reference TRBV11-2 and TRBJ2-7): EAGVAQSPRYKIIEKRQSVAFWCNPISGHATLYWYQQILGQGPKLLIQFQNNGVVDDSQLPKDRFSAERLKGVDSTLKIQPAKLEDSAVYLCASSSLDRVVNEQYFGPGTRLTVT.

This clonotype is judged medium-sized (0.01 to 0.1%). The chain uses TRBV5-1 and TRBJ2-7; D may be TRBD2 (6 bases). V was cut by 0 bases and J by 6 bases, with 10 bases left in between. Germline CDR1 SGHRS, CDR2 YFSETQ. The CDR3 is 13 amino acids. The CDR3: CASSLGRASEQYF. The CDR3 nucleotides read TGCGCCAGCAGCTTGGGGAGGGCATCCGAGCAGTACTTC.

Ten or more counts support this clonotype. This chain connects TRBV7-7 to TRBJ2-1, with 9 bases fitting TRBD1. V shed 5 bases and J 9 bases; nucleotides not matched to a gene: 5. The CDR3 is 13 amino acids. Germline V gene sequence: CDR1 SSHAT, CDR2 FNYEAQ (reference sequence). CDR3 in amino acids: CASSPDRGGEQFF. The CDR3 bases are TGTGCCAGCAGCCCCGACAGGGGGGGTGAGCAGTTCTTC.